The 20 T cell receptor beta chains reported below all come from one sample, sequenced in a study of identical twins. TCRdb analysed the 5' RACE reads with MiXCR anew, one entry per CDR3 protein. The table includes roughly 480,000 distinct CDR3 sequences, roughly a quarter detected once. The same data also contributed to another study, on T cells expressing NK-cell markers.

The sequenced sample consisted of CD4+ T cells sorted from blood. These receptors all stem from a woman younger than 30 in good health.

This clonotype came up a few times. Here the CDR3 reads CASSLSTHSGANVLTF. For the CDR3, the DNA is TGTGCCAGCAGCTTAAGCACACACTCTGGGGCCAACGTCCTGACTTTC. This chain uses TRBV7-9 with TRBJ2-6; no definite D call. CDR1 is SEHNR, CDR2 FQNEAQ, per germline (reference sequence). V lost 2 bases, J lost 0 bases, and 8 bases lay in between. This CDR3 spans 16 amino acids.

This clonotype appeared a few times. The chain is built from TRBV6-1 and TRBJ1-1, with TRBD1 matching 7 bases. V shed 6 bases, J shed 6 bases, and the junction held 13 bases outside the gene matches. Germline CDR1 and CDR2: MNHNS and SASEGT. The CDR3 loop spans 15 amino acids. The CDR3 coding sequence is TGTGCCAGCAGCCGCCTAGACAGGGCGGGGGCTGAAGCTTTCTTT. This gives the protein CASSRLDRAGAEAFF.

The chain couples TRBV10-3 to TRBJ2-2; D is unclear. V was cut by 10 bases and J by 3 bases, with 6 bases left in between. Germline V gene sequence: CDR1 ENHRY, CDR2 SYGVKD. The CDR3 loop spans 11 amino acids. The CDR3 spells CANRDTGELFF. CDR3 nucleotide sequence: TGTGCCAACAGAGACACCGGGGAGCTGTTTTTT.

This rearrangement joins TRBV6-5 to TRBJ2-3; 9 bases fit TRBD2. In germline, CDR1 is MNHEY, CDR2 SVGAGI. After removal of 3 bases from V and 5 bases from J, the junction contained 12 bases not matched to a gene. This CDR3 is built from 17 residues. DNA of the CDR3: TGTGCCAGCAGTTATAGCGGGGGAGGCTCGAGTCGAGATACGCAGTATTTT. This translates into CASSYSGGGSSRDTQYF.

This clonotype turned up a few times. The rearrangement joins TRBV6-1 to TRBJ1-4; D gene ambiguous. CDR3 length: 17 residues. Trimming left V 6 bases short and J 6 bases short, with 23 bases between. The germline V gene encodes CDR1 MNHNS and CDR2 SASEGT. CDR3 DNA sequence: TGTGCCAGCAGACTCACTGCCTCGGTTGGGTTTGATGAAAAACTGTTTTTT. Amino acid sequence: CASRLTASVGFDEKLFF.

The chain joins TRBV12-3 or TRBV12-4 to TRBJ1-1; tentative D call: TRBD1 (5 bases). V was pared by 1 base and J by 1 base, with 16 bases between. The CDR3 has 17 residues. The chain's CDR3 is CASSLEVLGDRNTEAFF. The CDR3 DNA follows: TGTGCCAGCAGTTTAGAGGTTTTAGGAGACAGGAACACTGAAGCTTTCTTT.

There are a few counts of this clonotype. The V call is TRBV5-5, the J call TRBJ2-5, with TRBD1 matching over 7 bases. After removal of 2 bases from V and 5 bases from J, the junction contained 6 bases not matched to a gene. The CDR3 is 14 amino acids. The germline CDR1 and CDR2 sequences are SGHKS and YYEKEE (reference sequence). The CDR3 region is CASSLYTGAETQYF. CDR3 coding DNA: TGTGCCAGCAGCTTATATACAGGGGCGGAGACCCAGTACTTC.

This clonotype was counted a few times. The chain is built from TRBV10-3 and TRBJ2-3, with D possibly being TRBD1 (5 bases). Trimming removed 2 bases from V and 2 bases from J, with 20 bases in between. The CDR3 runs 18 residues. Germline CDR1 and CDR2: ENHRY and SYGVKD. The CDR3 DNA is TGTGCCATCAGTGAGGGATACCTGACAGCTATATACACAGATACGCAGTATTTT. It translates to CAISEGYLTAIYTDTQYF.

This clonotype was picked up a small number of times. The rearrangement joins TRBV12-3 or TRBV12-4 to TRBJ2-7; D unresolved. V gave up 2 bases and J gave up 6 bases, with 8 bases separating them. This CDR3 contains 12 residues. The CDR3 DNA is TGTGCCAGCAGTTTAAAAGGGCCCGAGCAGTACTTC. It codes for CASSLKGPEQYF.

This clonotype was picked up a small number of times. This chain connects TRBV20-1 to TRBJ2-1; perhaps TRBD2 as D (5 bases). The CDR3 contains 14 residues. The V and J ends lost 7 bases and 5 bases respectively, with 18 bases between them. Germline values: CDR1 DFQATT, CDR2 SNEGSKA (reference sequence). CDR3 loop: CSVSRGLVDNEQFF. The CDR3 DNA reads TGCAGTGTCAGTCGAGGGCTTGTCGACAATGAGCAGTTCTTC.

V and J are TRBV6-1 and TRBJ2-7; D gene ambiguous. Germline assignment: CDR1 MNHNS and CDR2 SASEGT. The V end lost 6 bases, the J end lost 2 bases, and 17 bases lay between the germline ends. The CDR3 contains 15 residues. CDR3 sequence (DNA): TGTGCCAGCAGCCAATCCCATGCAACCACCTACGAGCAGTACTTC. Translated, it gives CASSQSHATTYEQYF.

This chain links TRBV11-2 with TRBJ2-5, with TRBD2 matching over 9 bases. This CDR3 comprises 15 residues. Trimming removed 4 bases from V and 4 bases from J; junction bases left unmatched: 7. CDR1 and CDR2 (germline): SGHAT, FQNNGV. This CDR3 is CASSSGTSMSETQYF. The CDR3 bases are TGTGCCAGCAGCTCGGGGACTAGCATGTCAGAGACCCAGTACTTC.

The rearrangement joins TRBV3-1 to TRBJ2-7, with 10 bases aligning to TRBD1. CDR3 length: 15 residues. The V and J ends lost 3 bases and 6 bases, in that order; junction bases with no gene match: 8. The V gene's germline CDR1 is LGHDT and CDR2 YNNKEL (reference sequence). The CDR3 protein is CASSQQPGQGLEQYF. The DNA for the CDR3 is TGTGCCAGCAGCCAGCAACCGGGACAGGGGCTCGAGCAGTACTTC.

This clonotype showed up just a few times. The chain is built from TRBV12-3 or TRBV12-4 and TRBJ2-3; D not resolved. V was pared by 5 bases and J by 0 bases, with 9 bases between. The CDR3 totals 14 residues. The CDR3 here is CASSATASTDTQYF. Here the CDR3 DNA reads TGTGCCAGCAGTGCGACGGCTAGCACAGATACGCAGTATTTT.

The rearrangement links TRBV7-6 to TRBJ2-3, with 7 bases fitting TRBD1. J lost 1 base, V lost 5 bases, and 6 bases had no gene match. CDR3 size: 15 residues. Germline assignment: CDR1 SGHVS and CDR2 FNYEAQ. The CDR3 DNA reads TGTGCCAGCAGCACAACAGGGGCCCGCACAGATACGCAGTATTTT. This gives the protein CASSTTGARTDTQYF.

The chain recombines TRBV7-2 with TRBJ2-7, with 11 bases matching TRBD2. After removal of 2 bases from V and 2 bases from J, the junction contained 11 bases not matched to a gene. The CDR3 loop spans 18 amino acids. Germline V lookup: CDR1 SGHTA, CDR2 FQGNSA. CDR3 protein: CASSLSLAGGPSPYEQYF. CDR3 coding DNA: TGTGCCAGCAGCTTATCGCTAGCGGGGGGCCCGTCGCCCTACGAGCAGTACTTC. Supplemented by reference TRBV7-2 and TRBJ2-7, the full variable domain reads GAGVSQSPSNKVTEKGKDVELRCDPISGHTALYWYRQSLGQGLEFLIYFQGNSAPDKSGLPSDRFSAERTGGSVSTLTIQRTQQEDSAVYLCASSLSLAGGPSPYEQYFGPGTRLTVT.

The chain carries TRBV7-2 and TRBJ2-7, with TRBD1 identical over 10 bases. Germline trimming cut 6 bases from V and 3 bases from J; bases unmatched to any gene: 8. Germline loops: CDR1 SGHTA, CDR2 FQGNSA. This CDR3 region has 15 residues. CDR3 residues: CASSPQDRGFYEQYF. The DNA of the CDR3 is TGTGCCAGCAGTCCACAGGACAGGGGGTTCTACGAGCAGTACTTC.

This clonotype appeared a few times. The missing conserved phenylalanine or tryptophan at the end of this CDR3 makes a read error likely. The limits of the CDR3 on the DNA are not certain, so only TCRdb's listed CDR3 is given. The genes are TRBV6-2 or TRBV6-3 and TRBJ2-7. From its first to its last residue, the CDR3 has 8 amino acids. CDR1 is MNHEY and CDR2 is SVGEGT in the germline V gene. The CDR3 region is CASSYPHL.

This clonotype was seen only a few times. The chain combines TRBV5-1 with TRBJ2-6; D is perhaps TRBD2 (5 bases). CDR3 length: 14 residues. Germline CDR1 reads SGHRS; CDR2 reads YFSETQ. Written as DNA, the CDR3 is TGCGCTACTAGAGTCGTCTCTGGGGCCAACGTCCTGACTTTC. Residues: CATRVVSGANVLTF.

This clonotype showed up just a few times. The rearrangement links TRBV5-1 to TRBJ2-1; 7 bases are shared with TRBD2. The CDR3 spans 15 residues. The germline gives CDR1 SGHRS, CDR2 YFSETQ. J gave up 10 bases and V 3 bases, and 13 bases lay outside the gene matches. The CDR3 sequence: CASSSKGGGTGEQFF. In nucleotides, the CDR3 is TGCGCCAGCAGCTCGAAGGGCGGGGGAACGGGAGAGCAGTTCTTC.